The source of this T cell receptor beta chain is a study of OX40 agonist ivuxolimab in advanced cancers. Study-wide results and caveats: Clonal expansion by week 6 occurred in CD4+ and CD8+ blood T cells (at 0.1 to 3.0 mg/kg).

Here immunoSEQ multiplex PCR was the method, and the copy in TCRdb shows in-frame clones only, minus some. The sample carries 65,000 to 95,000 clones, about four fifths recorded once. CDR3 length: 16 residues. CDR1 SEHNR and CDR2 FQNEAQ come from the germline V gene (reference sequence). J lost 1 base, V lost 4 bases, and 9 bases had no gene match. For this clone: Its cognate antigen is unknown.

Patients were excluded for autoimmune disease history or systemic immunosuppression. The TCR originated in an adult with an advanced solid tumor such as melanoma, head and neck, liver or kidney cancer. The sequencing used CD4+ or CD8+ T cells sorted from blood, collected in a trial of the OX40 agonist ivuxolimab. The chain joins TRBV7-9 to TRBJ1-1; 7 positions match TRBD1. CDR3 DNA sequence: TGTGCCAGCAGCTCGCTTGGGCAGGGGGAGAACACTGAAGCTTTCTTT. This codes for CASSSLGQGENTEAFF.